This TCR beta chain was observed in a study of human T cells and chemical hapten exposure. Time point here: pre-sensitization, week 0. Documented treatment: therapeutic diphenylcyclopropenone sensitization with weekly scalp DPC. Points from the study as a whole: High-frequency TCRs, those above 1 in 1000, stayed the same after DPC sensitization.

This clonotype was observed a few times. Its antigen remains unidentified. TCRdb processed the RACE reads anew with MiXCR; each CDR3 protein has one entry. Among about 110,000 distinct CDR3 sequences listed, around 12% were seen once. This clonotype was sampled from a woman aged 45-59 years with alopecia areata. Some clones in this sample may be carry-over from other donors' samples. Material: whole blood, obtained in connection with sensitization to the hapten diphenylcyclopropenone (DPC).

CDR3 in amino acids: CASSLSSIAEAFF. As DNA, the CDR3 is TGTGCCAGCAGCTTATCCAGCATAGCTGAAGCTTTCTTT. The chain is built from TRBV7-2 and TRBJ1-1; D ambiguous. The CDR3 runs to 13 residues. Germline V gives CDR1 SGHTA, CDR2 FQGNSA. The V and J ends lost 2 bases and 6 bases respectively, with 10 bases between them.